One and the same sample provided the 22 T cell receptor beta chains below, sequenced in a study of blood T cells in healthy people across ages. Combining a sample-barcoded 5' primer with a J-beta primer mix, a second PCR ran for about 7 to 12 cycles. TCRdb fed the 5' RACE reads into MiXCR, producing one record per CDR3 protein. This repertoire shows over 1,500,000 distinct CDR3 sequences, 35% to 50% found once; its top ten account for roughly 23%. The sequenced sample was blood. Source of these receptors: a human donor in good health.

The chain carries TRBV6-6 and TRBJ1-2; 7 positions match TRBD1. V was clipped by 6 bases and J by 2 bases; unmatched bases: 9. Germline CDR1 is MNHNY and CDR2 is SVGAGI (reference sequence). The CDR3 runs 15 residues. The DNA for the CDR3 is TGTGCCAGCAGGTTACTGGCAGGGGGGAACTATGGCTACACCTTC. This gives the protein CASRLLAGGNYGYTF.

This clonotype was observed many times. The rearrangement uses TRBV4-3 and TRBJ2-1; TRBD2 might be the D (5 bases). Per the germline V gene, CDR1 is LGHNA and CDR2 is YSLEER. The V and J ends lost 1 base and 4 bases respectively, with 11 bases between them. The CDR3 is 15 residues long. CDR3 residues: CASSQGLAAYNEQFF. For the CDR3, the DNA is TGCGCCAGCAGCCAAGGGCTAGCTGCGTACAATGAGCAGTTCTTC.

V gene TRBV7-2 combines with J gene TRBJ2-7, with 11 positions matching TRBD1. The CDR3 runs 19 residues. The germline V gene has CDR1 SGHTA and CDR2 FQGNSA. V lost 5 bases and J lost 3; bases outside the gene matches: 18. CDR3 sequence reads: CASSHTGTGGSPFLYEQYF. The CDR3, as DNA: TGTGCCAGCAGCCACACCGGGACAGGGGGATCACCCTTCCTCTACGAGCAGTACTTC.

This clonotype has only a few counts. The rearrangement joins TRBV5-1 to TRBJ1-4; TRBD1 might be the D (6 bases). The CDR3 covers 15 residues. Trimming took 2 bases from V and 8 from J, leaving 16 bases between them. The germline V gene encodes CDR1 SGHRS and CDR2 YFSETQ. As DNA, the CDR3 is TGCGCCAGCAGCTTACAGGGTTTGGTAGACGAAAAACTGTTTTTT. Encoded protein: CASSLQGLVDEKLFF.

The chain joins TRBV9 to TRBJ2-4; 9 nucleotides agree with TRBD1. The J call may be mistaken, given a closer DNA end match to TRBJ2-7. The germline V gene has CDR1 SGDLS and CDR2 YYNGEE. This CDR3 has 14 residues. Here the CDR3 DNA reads TGTGCCAGCAGCGTGGGGACAGGGACCTCCGAGCAGTACTTC. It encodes CASSVGTGTSEQYF.

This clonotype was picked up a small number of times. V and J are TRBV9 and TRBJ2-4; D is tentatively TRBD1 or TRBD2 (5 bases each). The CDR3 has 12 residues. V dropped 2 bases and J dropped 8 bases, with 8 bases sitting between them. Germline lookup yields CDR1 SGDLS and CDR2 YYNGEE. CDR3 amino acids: CASSVGGDIQYF. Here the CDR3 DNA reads TGTGCCAGCAGCGTTGGGGGAGACATTCAGTACTTC.

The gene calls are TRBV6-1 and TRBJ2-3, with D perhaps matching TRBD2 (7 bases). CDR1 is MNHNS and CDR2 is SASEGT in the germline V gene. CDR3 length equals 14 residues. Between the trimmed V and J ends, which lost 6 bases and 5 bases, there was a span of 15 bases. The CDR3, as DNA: TGTGCCAGCAGGGGAGGGGGTTTCATAGATACGCAGTATTTT. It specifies CASRGGGFIDTQYF.

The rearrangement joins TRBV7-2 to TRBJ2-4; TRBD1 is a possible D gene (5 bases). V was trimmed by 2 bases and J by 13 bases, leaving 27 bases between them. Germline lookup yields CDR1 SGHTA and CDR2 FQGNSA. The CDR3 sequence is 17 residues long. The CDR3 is CASSLIRGQGVLGEQYF. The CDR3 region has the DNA TGTGCCAGCAGCTTAATAAGAGGACAAGGGGTGTTGGGTGAGCAGTACTTC. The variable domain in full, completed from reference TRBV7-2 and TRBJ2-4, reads GAGVSQSPSNKVTEKGKDVELRCDPISGHTALYWYRQSLGQGLEFLIYFQGNSAPDKSGLPSDRFSAERTGGSVSTLTIQRTQQEDSAVYLCASSLIRGQGVLGEQYFGAGTRLSVL.

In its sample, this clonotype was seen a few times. This chain's CDR3 is CSAMVSRGPTGELFF. CDR3 DNA: TGCAGTGCTATGGTATCAAGGGGGCCAACCGGGGAGCTGTTTTTT. The gene calls are TRBV20-1 and TRBJ2-2; 7 bases are shared with TRBD1. V shed 4 bases and J 5 bases; nucleotides not matched to a gene: 10. CDR1 is DFQATT, CDR2 SNEGSKA, per germline (reference sequence). The CDR3 runs 15 residues.

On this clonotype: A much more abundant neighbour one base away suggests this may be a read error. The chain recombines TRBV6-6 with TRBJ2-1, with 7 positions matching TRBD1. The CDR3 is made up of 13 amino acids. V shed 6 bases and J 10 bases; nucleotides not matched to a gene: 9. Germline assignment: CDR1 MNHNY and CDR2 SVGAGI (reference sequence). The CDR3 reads CASRWDSAHEQFF. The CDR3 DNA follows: TGTGCCAGCAGATGGGACAGTGCCCACGAGCAGTTCTTC.

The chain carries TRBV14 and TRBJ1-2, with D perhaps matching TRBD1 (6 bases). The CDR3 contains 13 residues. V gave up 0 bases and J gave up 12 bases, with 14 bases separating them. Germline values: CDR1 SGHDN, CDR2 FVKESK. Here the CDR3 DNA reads TGTGCCAGCAGCCAAGAGATGACAGGTCTCAACACCTTC. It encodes CASSQEMTGLNTF.

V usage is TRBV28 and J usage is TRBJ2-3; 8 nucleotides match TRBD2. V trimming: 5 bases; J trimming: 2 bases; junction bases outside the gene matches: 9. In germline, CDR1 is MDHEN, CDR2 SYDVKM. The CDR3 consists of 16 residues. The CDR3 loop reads CASSPSGGVITDTQYF. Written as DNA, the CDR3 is TGTGCCAGCAGTCCGAGCGGGGGAGTCATCACAGATACGCAGTATTTT.

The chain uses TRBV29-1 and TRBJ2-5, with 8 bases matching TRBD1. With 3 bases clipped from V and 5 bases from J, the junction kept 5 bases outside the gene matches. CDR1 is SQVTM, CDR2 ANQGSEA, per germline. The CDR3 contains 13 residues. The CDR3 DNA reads TGCAGCGTTGAGGACAGGGTTTGGGAGACCCAGTACTTC. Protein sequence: CSVEDRVWETQYF.

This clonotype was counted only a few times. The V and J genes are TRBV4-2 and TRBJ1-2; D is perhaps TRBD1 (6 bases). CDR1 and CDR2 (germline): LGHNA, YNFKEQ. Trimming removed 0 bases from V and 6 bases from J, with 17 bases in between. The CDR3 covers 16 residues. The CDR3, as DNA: TGTGCCAGCAGCCAAGATGTAGCTCGGGGGCGGGATGGCTACACCTTC. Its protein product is CASSQDVARGRDGYTF.

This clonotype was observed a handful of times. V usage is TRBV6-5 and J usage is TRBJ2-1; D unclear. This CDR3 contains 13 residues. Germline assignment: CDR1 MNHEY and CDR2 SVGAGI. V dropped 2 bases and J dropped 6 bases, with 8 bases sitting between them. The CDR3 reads CASSYPPGNEQFF. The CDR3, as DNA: TGTGCCAGCAGTTACCCCCCGGGCAATGAGCAGTTCTTC.

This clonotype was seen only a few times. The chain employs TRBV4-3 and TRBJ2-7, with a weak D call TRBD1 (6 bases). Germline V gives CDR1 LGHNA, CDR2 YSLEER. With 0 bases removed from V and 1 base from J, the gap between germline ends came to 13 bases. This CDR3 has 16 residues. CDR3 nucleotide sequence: TGCGCCAGCAGCCAAGATCTTATGGACAGATCCTACGAGCAGTACTTC. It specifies CASSQDLMDRSYEQYF.

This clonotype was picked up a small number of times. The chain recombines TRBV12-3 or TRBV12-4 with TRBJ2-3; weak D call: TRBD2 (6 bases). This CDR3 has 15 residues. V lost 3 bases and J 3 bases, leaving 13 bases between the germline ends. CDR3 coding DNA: TGTGCCAGCAGTTTTTTTGAGGGACTTACAGATACGCAGTATTTT. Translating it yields CASSFFEGLTDTQYF.

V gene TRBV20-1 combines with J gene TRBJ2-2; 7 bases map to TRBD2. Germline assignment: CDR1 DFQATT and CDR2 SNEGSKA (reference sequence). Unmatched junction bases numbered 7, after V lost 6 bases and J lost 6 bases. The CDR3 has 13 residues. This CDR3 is CSASGEVSGELFF. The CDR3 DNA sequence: TGCAGTGCCAGCGGGGAGGTATCCGGGGAGCTGTTTTTT.

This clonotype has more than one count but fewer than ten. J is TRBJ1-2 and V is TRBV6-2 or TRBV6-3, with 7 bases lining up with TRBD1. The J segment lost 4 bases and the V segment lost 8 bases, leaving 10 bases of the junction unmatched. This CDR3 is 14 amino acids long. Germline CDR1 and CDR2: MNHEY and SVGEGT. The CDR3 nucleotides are TGTGCCAGCTCCGGACAGGAGGGGACCTATGGCTACACCTTC. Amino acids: CASSGQEGTYGYTF.

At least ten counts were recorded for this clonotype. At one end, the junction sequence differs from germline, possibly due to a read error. DNA for the CDR3: TGTGCCAGCAGTCCCGACGGCTCTGGGGCCAACGTCCTGACTTTC. Protein sequence: CASSPDGSGANVLTF. This chain connects TRBV5-1 to TRBJ2-6; D unclear. The CDR3 runs to 15 residues. Looked up from germline, CDR1 is SGHRS and CDR2 is YFSETQ. Using reference TRBV5-1 and TRBJ2-6 for the parts outside the CDR3, the full variable domain is KAGVTQTPRYLIKTRGQQVTLSCSPISGHRSVSWYQQTPGQGLQFLFEYFSETQRNKGNFPGRFSGRQFSNSRSEMNVSTLELGDSALYLCASSPDGSGANVLTFGAGSRLTVL.

Written as DNA, the CDR3 is TGCAGCGTTGCGGGGGGGTACCGAAAACTCACAGATACGCAGTATTTT. Its translation: CSVAGGYRKLTDTQYF. The chain combines TRBV29-1 with TRBJ2-3; 8 bases line up with TRBD2. CDR3 length: 16 amino acids. J was trimmed by 2 bases and V by 4 bases; bases with no gene match: 11. CDR1 and CDR2 from the germline V gene are SQVTM and ANQGSEA.

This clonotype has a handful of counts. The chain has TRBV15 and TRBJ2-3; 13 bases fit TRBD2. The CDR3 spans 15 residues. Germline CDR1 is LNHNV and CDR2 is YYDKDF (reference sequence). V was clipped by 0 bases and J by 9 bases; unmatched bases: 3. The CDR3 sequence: CATSRDGLAGETQYF. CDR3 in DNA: TGTGCCACCAGCAGAGATGGACTAGCGGGGGAAACGCAGTATTTT.